This T cell receptor (beta chain) was profiled in a study of blood T cell repertoires in COVID-19. About the research overall: The United States, Italy and Spain were the sources of the acute and convalescent COVID-19 samples. From T cells, B-cell-depleted T cells, or PBMCs came the material, which was cDNA or gDNA.

Germline CDR1 reads LGHNA; CDR2 reads YSLEER. Trimming shortened V by 3 bases and J by 3 bases, and 11 bases separated the two germline ends. The length of the CDR3 is 14 residues. Methods used by the authors: Nucleated cell counts were estimated from reference gene primer amplification. The method was immunoSEQ multiplex PCR; TCRdb's version includes in-frame clones alone and lacks a portion of them. V, J and clone size are taken as reported in that table, and D and trimming were inferred from the DNA itself. In the table there are 40,000 to 55,000 clones, approximately 88% of which are singletons. The chain couples TRBV4-3 to TRBJ1-1; the D gene is possibly TRBD1 (6 bases). The sequence was collected from a man aged 45-60 years with active COVID-19. Sequencing used peripheral blood. In DNA form, the CDR3 reads TGCGCCAGCAGCCATTTCCCAGGGGACACTGAAGCTTTCTTT. It translates to CASSHFPGDTEAFF.